These 13 T cell receptor beta chains were all obtained from the same sample, sequenced in a study of T cells in Graves' hyperthyroidism and ophthalmopathy. RNA transcripts provided the source from which TCR beta CDR3 regions were amplified. A set of HTBI primers served as the primers for a first-round RT-PCR of the TCR CDR3. Via MiXCR, TCRdb re-called the multiplex PCR reads, giving one row per CDR3 protein. The sample shows some 720,000 distinct CDR3 sequences, roughly 15% of them seen only once. The sequenced sample consisted of blood. These receptors all stem from a man younger than 35 with Graves' hyperthyroidism.

The rearrangement links TRBV28 to TRBJ2-5, with a tentative D call TRBD2 (5 bases). Germline V gene lookup returns CDR1 MDHEN and CDR2 SYDVKM. V was cut by 8 bases and J by 4 bases, with 17 bases left in between. The CDR3 sequence is 14 residues long. The CDR3 sequence: CASSREFSGETQYF. CDR3 nucleotides: TGTGCCAGCTCACGGGAATTCTCTGGAGAGACCCAGTACTTC.

This clonotype was detected ten times or more. The rearrangement uses TRBV2 and TRBJ2-1; 9 bases fit TRBD1. With V trimmed by 7 bases and J by 7 bases, 11 bases remained unmatched. The CDR3 is made up of 15 amino acids. In germline, CDR1 is SNHLY, CDR2 FYNNEI. CDR3 in DNA: TGTGCCAGCACCCGGGACAGGGTGGAAAGGAATGAGCAGTTCTTC. Residues: CASTRDRVERNEQFF.

The V call is TRBV6-2 or TRBV6-3, the J call TRBJ1-2, with 7 bases that match TRBD1. The CDR3 has 15 residues. Germline V gives CDR1 MNHEY, CDR2 SVGEGT. V was pared by 6 bases and J by 8 bases, with 15 bases of the junction left unmatched. The CDR3: CASRITDRAYGGYTF. CDR3 sequence (DNA): TGTGCCAGCAGAATTACCGACAGGGCTTATGGGGGCTACACCTTC.

This clonotype was picked up a small number of times. The J gene is TRBJ2-1, the V gene TRBV6-2 or TRBV6-3, with a weak D call TRBD2 (6 bases). V was clipped by 0 bases and J by 9 bases, with 9 bases between them. This CDR3 comprises 13 residues. From germline, CDR1 is MNHEY and CDR2 SVGEGT. The CDR3 is CASSYSSEGEQFF. Written as DNA, the CDR3 is TGTGCCAGCAGTTACTCTTCGGAGGGTGAGCAGTTCTTC.

This clonotype appeared many times. V and J are TRBV28 and TRBJ2-7, with 7 bases matching TRBD1. This CDR3 comprises 15 residues. Per germline, CDR1 MDHEN and CDR2 SYDVKM. J lost 0 bases, V lost 3 bases, and 5 bases had no gene match. CDR3 residues: CASSLKPGGSYEQYF. The CDR3 bases are TGTGCCAGCAGTTTGAAGCCAGGGGGCTCCTACGAGCAGTACTTC.

On this clonotype itself: Being one base from a much bigger clone, this may be a read error. The J gene is TRBJ2-7, the V gene TRBV20-1; the match to TRBD1 covers 8 bases. The germline CDR1 and CDR2 sequences are DFQATT and SNEGSKA (reference sequence). The CDR3 covers 16 residues. CDR3 coding DNA: TGCAGTGCTGGAGATCGACGGACAGGGTTTACCTACGAGCAGTACTTC. It translates to CSAGDRRTGFTYEQYF.

V gene TRBV24-1 combines with J gene TRBJ2-3; no reliable D call. Trimming pared 1 base from V and 4 bases from J, leaving 11 bases between. The CDR3 extends over 15 amino acids. Germline V gene sequence: CDR1 KGHDR, CDR2 SFDVKD. The CDR3 region has the DNA TGTGCCACCAGTGATTTCAAGAGTCCGGCAGATACGCAGTATTTT. It specifies CATSDFKSPADTQYF.

The sample holds many counts of this clonotype. The J gene is TRBJ2-1, the V gene TRBV7-2; possibly TRBD2 for D (6 bases). This CDR3 region has 16 residues. CDR1 is SGHTA and CDR2 is FQGNSA in the germline V gene. Between the trimmed V and J ends, which lost 5 bases and 4 bases, there was a span of 18 bases. The CDR3 loop reads CASSPSRGLAYNEQFF. The CDR3 region has the DNA TGTGCCAGCAGCCCCTCCCGAGGGCTAGCGTACAATGAGCAGTTCTTC. Drawing the rest from reference TRBV7-2 and TRBJ2-1, the complete variable domain is GAGVSQSPSNKVTEKGKDVELRCDPISGHTALYWYRQSLGQGLEFLIYFQGNSAPDKSGLPSDRFSAERTGGSVSTLTIQRTQQEDSAVYLCASSPSRGLAYNEQFFGPGTRLTVL.

V is TRBV7-3 and J is TRBJ1-1, with TRBD1 matching 7 bases. V was pared by 5 bases and J by 5 bases, with 5 bases of the junction left unmatched. This CDR3 contains 13 residues. Germline V CDR1 and CDR2: SGHTA, FQGTGA. CDR3 DNA: TGTGCCAGCAGCACCCAACAGGGGACTGAAGCTTTCTTT. It translates to CASSTQQGTEAFF.

The V and J genes are TRBV7-8 and TRBJ2-2; D gene ambiguous. Germline CDR1 reads SGHVS; CDR2 reads FQNEAQ. The CDR3 spans 15 residues. Trimming pared 1 base from V and 5 bases from J, leaving 11 bases between. The CDR3 loop reads CASSLEGTKTGELFF. CDR3 sequence (DNA): TGTGCCAGCAGCTTAGAGGGTACAAAGACCGGGGAGCTGTTTTTT.

The CDR3 DNA is TGTGCCATCAGTCCTAACAGGGATCAGCCCCAGCATTTT. It is translated as CAISPNRDQPQHF. The J gene is TRBJ1-5, the V gene TRBV10-3, with D perhaps TRBD1 (6 bases). The CDR3 totals 13 residues. Trimming left V 5 bases short and J 5 bases short, with 10 bases between. Germline CDR1 reads ENHRY; CDR2 reads SYGVKD.

This chain uses TRBV28 with TRBJ1-2; 8 bases map to TRBD1. The CDR3 runs 15 residues. Germline CDR1 MDHEN, CDR2 SYDVKM. The V and J ends lost 6 bases and 2 bases, in that order; junction bases with no gene match: 8. The CDR3 DNA is TGTGCCAGCAGGACCGGACAGGGTAACAACTATGGCTACACCTTC. Protein product: CASRTGQGNNYGYTF.

The chain couples TRBV2 to TRBJ2-5; D not certain. V lost 7 bases to trimming and J lost 0 bases, with 18 bases between them. Germline CDR1 and CDR2: SNHLY and FYNNEI. There are 16 residues in the CDR3. CDR3 in DNA: TGTGCCAGCACCATCCTCCCGCCCACCGACCAAGAGACCCAGTACTTC. Protein product: CASTILPPTDQETQYF.